These T cell receptor beta chains were read from a single sample in a study of T cell responses to AZD1222 COVID-19 vaccine. The method was immunoSEQ multiplex PCR; TCRdb's version includes in-frame clones alone and lacks a portion of them. The sample carries approximately 88,000 clones, around 92% recorded once. The input for sequencing was peripheral blood, taken on day 0 of AZD1222 vaccination. These receptor sequences come from an adult in good health. The CDR3 runs from the conserved cysteine through the conserved F or W. D genes are given only for firm matches. Expanded clones get a size class; other rows say once, few or many, or leave the size out.

cdr3_aa,cdr3_nt,v_call,j_call,d_call,clone_size
CASSGRGYSGANVLTF,TGTGCCAGCAGCGGAAGGGGGTACTCTGGGGCCAACGTCCTGACTTTC,TRBV5-5,TRBJ2-6,.,.
CASGGTGGAGELFF,TGTGCCAGCGGGGGGACAGGCGGGGCCGGGGAGCTGTTTTTT,TRBV2,TRBJ2-2,TRBD1,.
CASSVRDSANTGELFF,TGTGCCAGCAGCGTTCGGGACAGCGCGAACACCGGGGAGCTGTTTTTT,TRBV11-2,TRBJ2-2,TRBD1,.
CASGPGSWEYNEQFF,TGTGCCAGCGGCCCTGGGTCATGGGAATACAATGAGCAGTTCTTC,TRBV11-2,TRBJ2-1,.,few
CASSRMVPGTEYEQYF,TGCGCCAGCAGCCGTATGGTCCCCGGGACAGAATACGAGCAGTACTTC,TRBV5-1,TRBJ2-7,TRBD1,.
CASSPQGGTGELFF,TGTGCCAGCAGCCCTCAGGGTGGCACCGGGGAGCTGTTTTTT,TRBV7-7,TRBJ2-2,.,.
CASSRSGGGNEQFF,TGTGCCAGCAGCCGTAGCGGGGGCGGCAATGAGCAGTTCTTC,TRBV4-2,TRBJ2-1,TRBD2,.
CASSGGTGGNEQFF,TGTGCCAGCAGTGGTGGGACAGGGGGCAATGAGCAGTTCTTC,TRBV2,TRBJ2-1,TRBD1,.
CASSLLGSTEAFF,TGCGCCAGCAGCCTCCTAGGTAGCACTGAAGCTTTCTTT,TRBV5-1,TRBJ1-1,.,.
CASSPPGTSGSNEQYF,TGTGCCAGCTCACCACCTGGGACTAGCGGGAGTAACGAGCAGTACTTC,TRBV18,TRBJ2-7,TRBD2,.
CASSDAVNNEQFF,TGCGCCAGCAGTGATGCCGTCAACAATGAGCAGTTCTTC,TRBV10-2,TRBJ2-1,.,.
CASSYGYPPSQETQYF,TGTGCCAGCAGTTACGGTTATCCCCCGAGCCAAGAGACCCAGTACTTC,TRBV6-5,TRBJ2-5,.,.
CASSRGGADPNYGYTF,TGTGCCAGCAGCAGGGGAGGGGCAGACCCTAACTATGGCTACACCTTC,TRBV7-9,TRBJ1-2,.,.
CASSLGRGWYEQYF,TGTGCCAGCAGCTTGGGCAGGGGGTGGTACGAGCAGTACTTC,TRBV7-2,TRBJ2-7,TRBD1,.
CATSPGLWGNYGYTF,TGTGCCACCAGTCCCGGGTTGTGGGGGAACTATGGCTACACCTTC,TRBV24-1,TRBJ1-2,.,.
CASSLNRDRWSTEAFF,TGTGCCAGCAGTTTAAACCGGGACAGGTGGTCCACTGAAGCTTTCTTT,TRBV27,TRBJ1-1,TRBD1,.
CASSARRTSLSEQFF,TGTGCCAGCAGTGCCCGTAGGACTAGTCTAAGCGAGCAGTTCTTC,TRBV2,TRBJ2-1,TRBD2,.
CASSYGSHYGYTF,TGTGCCAGCAGTTACGGCAGTCATTATGGCTACACCTTC,TRBV6-5,TRBJ1-2,.,.
CASKWDSNYGYTF,TGTGCCAGCAAGTGGGACAGTAACTATGGCTACACCTTC,TRBV28,TRBJ1-2,TRBD1,.
CASSLSQYSGNTIYF,TGTGCCAGCAGCTTAAGTCAGTACTCTGGAAACACCATATATTTT,TRBV7-9,TRBJ1-3,.,.
CASSGWGSPDTQYF,TGTGCCAGCAGTGGCTGGGGGTCCCCAGATACGCAGTATTTT,TRBV27,TRBJ2-3,.,.
CAISEQGGLLNTEAFF,TGTGCCATCAGTGAACAGGGGGGACTACTGAACACTGAAGCTTTCTTT,TRBV10-3,TRBJ1-1,TRBD1,.
CASSPSAGVGTDTQYF,TGTGCCAGCAGCCCCTCAGCGGGAGTCGGGACAGATACGCAGTATTTT,TRBV28,TRBJ2-3,TRBD2,.
CASSPWDEKLFF,TGTGCCAGCAGTCCATGGGATGAAAAACTGTTTTTT,TRBV11-2,TRBJ1-4,.,.
CASRLGQGHEQYF,TGTGCCAGCAGATTAGGACAGGGGCACGAGCAGTACTTC,TRBV12-3/TRBV12-4,TRBJ2-7,TRBD1,.
CASSIAGVNTGELFF,TGTGCCAGTAGTATAGCAGGGGTGAACACCGGGGAGCTGTTTTTT,TRBV19,TRBJ2-2,.,.
CATSDFSRHNEQFF,TGTGCCACCAGTGATTTTTCACGGCACAATGAGCAGTTCTTC,TRBV24-1,TRBJ2-1,.,.
CASSLAWQGAAGPRTYEQYF,TGTGCCAGCAGCTTAGCTTGGCAGGGGGCAGCGGGCCCTCGAACCTACGAGCAGTACTTC,TRBV7-2,TRBJ2-7,TRBD1,.
CASSYSPYEQYF,TGTGCCAGCAGTTACTCGCCGTACGAGCAGTACTTC,TRBV6-2/TRBV6-3,TRBJ2-7,.,.
CASSTRTGPPRNQPQHF,TGTGCCAGCTCGACTCGGACAGGTCCTCCTCGCAATCAGCCCCAGCATTTT,TRBV5-8,TRBJ1-5,TRBD1,.
CASSLDFGELFF,TGTGCCAGCAGCCTAGACTTCGGGGAGCTGTTTTTT,TRBV7-9,TRBJ2-2,.,.
CASRLSGSQSNEQFF,TGTGCCAGCAGGCTGAGCGGGAGTCAGTCGAATGAGCAGTTCTTC,TRBV6-6,TRBJ2-1,TRBD2,.
CASSASTTQYF,TGTGCCAGCAGCGCATCCACGACGCAGTATTTT,TRBV4-2,TRBJ2-3,.,.
CASQRNYGYTF,TGTGCCAGCCAGCGTAACTATGGCTACACCTTC,TRBV28,TRBJ1-2,.,.
CASSPGTGGHNEQFF,TGTGCCAGCTCACCGGGGACAGGGGGCCACAATGAGCAGTTCTTC,TRBV18,TRBJ2-1,TRBD1,.
CASSASVYNEQFF,TGTGCCAGTAGTGCTAGCGTCTACAATGAGCAGTTCTTC,TRBV19,TRBJ2-1,.,.
CASSLGSLAGGADTQYF,TGTGCCAGCAGTTTGGGTTCACTAGCGGGAGGGGCAGATACGCAGTATTTT,TRBV27,TRBJ2-3,TRBD2,.
CASRETENIQYF,TGTGCCAGCAGGGAGACAGAAAACATTCAGTACTTC,TRBV12-3/TRBV12-4,TRBJ2-4,.,.
CASMGVASETQYF,TGTGCCAGCATGGGGGTGGCTTCGGAGACCCAGTACTTC,TRBV27,TRBJ2-5,.,once
CASSIFSSGETQYF,TGTGCCAGCAGTATCTTTAGTAGCGGAGAGACCCAGTACTTC,TRBV28,TRBJ2-5,.,once
CASRGGGGAAHYEQYF,TGTGCCAGCAGAGGGGGAGGGGGGGCCGCTCACTACGAGCAGTACTTC,TRBV27,TRBJ2-7,.,.
CASSARTSGSYEQYF,TGTGCCAGCAGCGCCAGGACTAGCGGGAGTTACGAGCAGTACTTC,TRBV6-5,TRBJ2-7,TRBD2,.
CASSSGTSGSYEQYF,TGTGCCAGCAGCTCCGGGACTAGCGGTTCCTACGAGCAGTACTTC,TRBV11-2,TRBJ2-7,TRBD2,once
CAISVLPYEQYF,TGTGCCATCAGTGTTCTTCCATACGAGCAGTACTTC,TRBV10-3,TRBJ2-7,.,.